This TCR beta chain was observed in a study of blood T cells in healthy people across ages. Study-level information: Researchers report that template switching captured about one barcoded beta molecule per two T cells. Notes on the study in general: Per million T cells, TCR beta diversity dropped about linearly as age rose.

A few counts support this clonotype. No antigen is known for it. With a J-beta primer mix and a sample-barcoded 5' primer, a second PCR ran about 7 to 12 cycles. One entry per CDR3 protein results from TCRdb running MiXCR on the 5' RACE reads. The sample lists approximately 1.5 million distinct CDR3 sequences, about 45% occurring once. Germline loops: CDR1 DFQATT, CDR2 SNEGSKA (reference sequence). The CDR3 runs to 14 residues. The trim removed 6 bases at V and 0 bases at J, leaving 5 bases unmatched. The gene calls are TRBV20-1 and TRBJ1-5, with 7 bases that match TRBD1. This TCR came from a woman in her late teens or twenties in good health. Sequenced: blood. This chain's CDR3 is CSALGQYSNQPQHF. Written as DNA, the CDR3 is TGCAGTGCGTTGGGACAGTATAGCAATCAGCCCCAGCATTTT.